One TCR beta chain is described in this entry. Sequencing was performed with immunoSEQ multiplex PCR; in TCRdb, only in-frame clones are kept and a portion is missing. The table has fewer than 3 million clones, around 93% seen once; the top ten hold roughly 0.34%. This sample was taken from a study of shared clonotypes between healthy human individuals. This receptor was obtained from a man aged 18 to 29 in good health. Some clones in this sample may be carry-over from other donors' samples. The sample comprised naive CD4+ T cells from PBMCs. Subset of the sample: CD45RA+ positively selected.

CDR3 protein: CATSPGAVEKLFF. The CDR3 region has the DNA TGTGCCACCAGCCCCGGAGCCGTTGAAAAACTGTTTTTT. This chain connects TRBV15 to TRBJ1-4; the D is unclear. The CDR3 contains 13 residues. CDR1 and CDR2 from the germline V gene are LNHNV and YYDKDF (reference sequence). V dropped 5 bases and J dropped 7 bases, with 11 bases sitting between them.